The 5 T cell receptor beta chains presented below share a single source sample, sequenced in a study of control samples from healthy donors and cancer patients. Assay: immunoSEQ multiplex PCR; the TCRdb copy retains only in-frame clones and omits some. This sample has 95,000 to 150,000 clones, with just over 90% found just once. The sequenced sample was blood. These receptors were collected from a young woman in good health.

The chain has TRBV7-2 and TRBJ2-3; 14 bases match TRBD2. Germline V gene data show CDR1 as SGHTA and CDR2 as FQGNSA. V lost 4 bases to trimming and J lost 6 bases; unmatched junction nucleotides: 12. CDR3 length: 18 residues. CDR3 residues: CASSSYIPGLAGEDTQYF. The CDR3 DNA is TGTGCCAGCAGCTCCTATATCCCGGGACTAGCGGGGGAGGATACGCAGTATTTT.

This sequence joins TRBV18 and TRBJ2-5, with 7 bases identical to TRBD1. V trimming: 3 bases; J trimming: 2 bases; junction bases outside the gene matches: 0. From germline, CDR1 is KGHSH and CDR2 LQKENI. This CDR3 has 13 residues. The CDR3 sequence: CASSPRGQETQYF. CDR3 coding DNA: TGTGCCAGCTCACCCAGGGGGCAAGAGACCCAGTACTTC.

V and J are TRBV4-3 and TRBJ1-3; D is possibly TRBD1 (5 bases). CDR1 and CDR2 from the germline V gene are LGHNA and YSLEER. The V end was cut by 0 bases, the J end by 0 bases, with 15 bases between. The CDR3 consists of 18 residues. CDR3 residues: CASSQEGGDASSGNTIYF. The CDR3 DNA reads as TGCGCCAGCAGCCAAGAGGGGGGGGACGCAAGCTCTGGAAACACCATATATTTT.

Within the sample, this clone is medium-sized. This CDR3 is CASSHGPNTIYF. The CDR3 coding sequence is TGTGCCAGCAGCCATGGACCAAACACCATATATTTT. The chain employs TRBV5-6 and TRBJ1-3; D uncertain. V was cut by 4 bases and J by 6 bases, with 8 bases left in between. CDR1 SGHDT and CDR2 YYEEEE come from the germline V gene. The CDR3 totals 12 residues.

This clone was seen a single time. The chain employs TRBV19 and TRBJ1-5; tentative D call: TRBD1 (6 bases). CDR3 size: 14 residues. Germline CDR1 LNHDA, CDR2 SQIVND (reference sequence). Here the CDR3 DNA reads TGTGCAACCCTCGCCGGAGGGGGGAATCAGCCCCAGCATTTT. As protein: CATLAGGGNQPQHF.